The 27 T cell receptor beta chains below were found in one sample sequenced in a study of T-cell reconstitution after alpha-beta-depleted transplantation in children. TCRbeta library preparation incorporated unique molecular identifiers. TCRdb processed the PCR reads anew with MiXCR; each CDR3 protein has one entry. The repertoire holds more than 40,000 distinct CDR3 sequences, 7.5% to 10% seen once, with about 25% in the top ten. The sample here was PBMCs, mostly from graft donor cells, taken 60 days after TCRalphabeta/CD19-depleted stem cell transplant. Receptor source: a male patient between 2 and 10 years old who had a stem cell transplant for chronic granulomatous disease, so the T cells may come from the graft donor.

This clonotype was detected many times. The chain recombines TRBV20-1 with TRBJ1-3, with D maybe TRBD1 (6 bases). This CDR3 comprises 14 residues. V lost 6 bases, J lost 4 bases, and 16 bases lay in between. CDR1 and CDR2 from the germline V gene are DFQATT and SNEGSKA (reference sequence). This CDR3 reads CSAALGTPGNTIYF. The DNA of the CDR3 is TGCAGTGCAGCCCTCGGGACACCCGGAAACACCATATATTTT.

As for this clonotype: A much more abundant neighbour one base away suggests this may be a read error. This rearrangement joins TRBV5-1 to TRBJ2-4, with D tentatively TRBD2 (5 bases). The J call may be faulty, since TRBJ2-1 better matches the DNA end. In germline, CDR1 is SGHRS, CDR2 YFSETQ. This CDR3 comprises 15 residues. This CDR3 is CASSLAGTPENIQFF. In DNA, the CDR3 is TGCGCCAGCAGCTTGGCGGGAACCCCGGAAAACATTCAGTTCTTC.

This clonotype was observed at least ten times. The rearrangement joins TRBV20-1 to TRBJ2-7; tentative D call: TRBD2 (6 bases). There are 13 residues in the CDR3. V lost 5 bases to trimming and J lost 2 bases, with 13 bases between them. Germline-derived CDR1 and CDR2 are DFQATT and SNEGSKA (reference sequence). The CDR3: CSAPPGSAYEQYF. Here the CDR3 DNA reads TGCAGTGCTCCCCCCGGGAGCGCCTACGAGCAGTACTTC.

This clonotype was seen repeatedly, ten times or more. V and J are TRBV5-1 and TRBJ2-3; 8 nucleotides agree with TRBD2. In germline, CDR1 is SGHRS, CDR2 YFSETQ. The CDR3 is made up of 16 amino acids. The J segment lost 2 bases and the V segment lost 4 bases, leaving 9 bases of the junction unmatched. The CDR3, as DNA: TGCGCCAGCAGCCCCGGGGTAGCGGGATCCACAGATACGCAGTATTTT. The encoded protein is CASSPGVAGSTDTQYF.

Details on this clonotype: A much larger clone sits a single nucleotide away, making a read error possible. V usage is TRBV3-1 and J usage is TRBJ1-2, with D perhaps matching TRBD1 (5 bases). Germline loops: CDR1 LGHDT, CDR2 YNNKEL (reference sequence). The CDR3 runs to 14 residues. The CDR3 region is CASSPAGNRAVMIF. The DNA for the CDR3 is TGTGCCAGCAGCCCCGCAGGGAATAGGGCAGTAATGATCTTC. The full variable domain, with the rest looked up from reference TRBV3-1 and TRBJ1-2, is DTAVSQTPKYLVTQMGNDKSIKCEQNLGHDTMYWYKQDSKKFLKIMFSYNNKELIINETVPNRFSPKSPDKAHLNLHINSLELGDSAVYFCASSPAGNRAVMIFGSGTRLTVV.

This clonotype was detected ten times or more. This chain uses TRBV24-1 with TRBJ2-5; D is unclear. Germline loops: CDR1 KGHDR, CDR2 SFDVKD. Between the trimmed V and J ends, which lost 1 base and 1 base, there was a span of 9 bases. The CDR3 sequence is 15 residues long. The CDR3 coding sequence is TGTGCCACCAGTGATTTCGAGGCCGTCCAAGAGACCCAGTACTTC. Its translation is CATSDFEAVQETQYF.

Ten or more counts support this clonotype. The chain recombines TRBV9 with TRBJ2-3, with D uncertain. Trimming pared 4 bases from V and 3 bases from J, leaving 9 bases between. Germline CDR1 is SGDLS and CDR2 is YYNGEE. The CDR3 totals 13 residues. The CDR3 DNA reads TGTGCCAGCAGCCCCCTGGTGACAGATACGCAGTATTTT. As protein: CASSPLVTDTQYF. The variable domain in full, completed from reference TRBV9 and TRBJ2-3, reads DSGVTQTPKHLITATGQRVTLRCSPRSGDLSVYWYQQSLDQGLQFLIQYYNGEERAKGNILERFSAQQFPDLHSELNLSSLELGDSALYFCASSPLVTDTQYFGPGTRLTVL.

At least ten counts were recorded for this clonotype. CDR3 in amino acids: CASSRTSGEQFF. CDR3 bases: TGTGCCAGCAGCAGGACTAGCGGAGAGCAGTTCTTC. The rearrangement joins TRBV7-2 to TRBJ2-1; 10 bases map to TRBD2. The CDR3 runs 12 residues. V trimming: 5 bases; J trimming: 10 bases; junction bases outside the gene matches: 2. In germline, CDR1 is SGHTA, CDR2 FQGNSA.

At least ten counts were recorded for this clonotype. The rearrangement joins TRBV6-2 or TRBV6-3 to TRBJ2-1; the match to TRBD2 covers 11 bases. The junction had 2 bases not matched to a gene; V was cut back by 5 bases and J by 2 bases. CDR3 size: 15 residues. Per the germline V gene, CDR1 is MNHEY and CDR2 is SVGEGT. The CDR3 DNA follows: TGTGCCAGCAGTCGACTAGCGGGGACCTACAATGAGCAGTTCTTC. Translating gives CASSRLAGTYNEQFF.

There are many counts of this clonotype. J is TRBJ2-3 and V is TRBV7-8; D unresolved. Between the trimmed V and J ends, which lost 4 bases and 2 bases, there was a span of 7 bases. This CDR3 has 13 amino acids. Germline CDR1 SGHVS, CDR2 FQNEAQ. This chain's CDR3 is CASSSMITDTQYF. CDR3 sequence (DNA): TGTGCCAGCAGCTCGATGATCACAGATACGCAGTATTTT.

This clonotype showed up many times. The chain recombines TRBV30 with TRBJ2-1; D is undetermined. The CDR3 loop spans 11 amino acids. Germline CDR1 GTSNPN, CDR2 SVGIG (reference sequence). The V end was cut by 2 bases, the J end by 9 bases, with 8 bases between. In nucleotides, the CDR3 is TGTGCCTGGAGTTTGAGAGGTGAGCAGTTCTTC. It translates to CAWSLRGEQFF.

Many counts were recorded for this clonotype. V and J are TRBV3-1 and TRBJ2-4, with 14 bases fitting TRBD2. Germline V CDR1 and CDR2: LGHDT, YNNKEL (reference sequence). Germline trimming cut 6 bases from V and 1 base from J; bases unmatched to any gene: 11. The CDR3 covers 19 residues. As DNA, the CDR3 is TGTGCCAGCAGACGCTCGACTAGCGGGAGGGGTAGTGCCAAAAACATTCAGTACTTC. Amino acid sequence: CASRRSTSGRGSAKNIQYF. The variable domain in full, with the rest retrieved from reference TRBV3-1 and TRBJ2-4, is DTAVSQTPKYLVTQMGNDKSIKCEQNLGHDTMYWYKQDSKKFLKIMFSYNNKELIINETVPNRFSPKSPDKAHLNLHINSLELGDSAVYFCASRRSTSGRGSAKNIQYFGAGTRLSVL.

This clonotype was found many times. The rearrangement joins TRBV5-6 to TRBJ1-1; no clear D gene. V dropped 2 bases and J dropped 3 bases, with 5 bases sitting between them. Germline V CDR1 and CDR2: SGHDT, YYEEEE. The CDR3 totals 12 residues. CDR3 sequence reads: CASSLRYTEAFF. The CDR3 nucleotides are TGTGCCAGCAGCTTACGATACACTGAAGCTTTCTTT.

Regarding this clonotype: A read error may account for a junction end that differs from germline. This chain joins TRBV18 and TRBJ2-6; TRBD1 matches 10 bases. CDR3 size: 17 residues. Looked up from germline, CDR1 is KGHSH and CDR2 is LQKENI. DNA of the CDR3: TGTGCCAGCTCACCGACAGGGGGCGCGACTGGGGCCAACGTCCTGATTTTC. Translating gives CASSPTGGATGANVLIF. The entire variable domain, with the rest obtained from reference TRBV18 and TRBJ2-6, is as follows: NAGVMQNPRHLVRRRGQEARLRCSPMKGHSHVYWYRQLPEEGLKFMVYLQKENIIDESGMPKERFSAEFPKEGPSILRIQQVVRGDSAAYFCASSPTGGATGANVLIFGAGSRLTVL.

Only a few counts were recorded for this clonotype. This chain uses TRBV4-2 with TRBJ2-6, with 10 bases fitting TRBD2. Germline-derived CDR1 and CDR2 are LGHNA and YNFKEQ. This CDR3 spans 17 amino acids. V lost 7 bases and J lost 4; bases outside the gene matches: 10. The CDR3 DNA reads as TGTGCCAGCACACGGACTAGCGGTCCGGGGGGGGCCAACGTCCTGACTTTC. It yields the protein CASTRTSGPGGANVLTF.

Many counts were recorded for this clonotype. The J gene is TRBJ2-1, the V gene TRBV27, with a weak D call TRBD2 (5 bases). This CDR3 comprises 14 residues. Between the trimmed V and J ends, which lost 4 bases and 6 bases, there was a span of 13 bases. Germline CDR1 reads MNHEY; CDR2 reads SMNVEV (reference sequence). The CDR3 nucleotides read TGTGCCAGCAGTTCTAGACTAAGGTTCAATGAGCAGTTCTTC. Protein product: CASSSRLRFNEQFF.

This clonotype was seen a few times. The genes are TRBV7-2 and TRBJ1-4, with a possible D match to TRBD1 (6 bases). This CDR3 has 16 residues. Germline V lookup: CDR1 SGHTA, CDR2 FQGNSA. Trimming left V 0 bases short and J 6 bases short, with 14 bases between. CDR3 in DNA: TGTGCCAGCAGCTTAGCGGGCAGGGGTTGGGATGAAAAACTGTTTTTT. Amino acids: CASSLAGRGWDEKLFF.

This clonotype came up many times. The V gene is TRBV29-1, the J gene TRBJ2-1, with 7 bases matching TRBD2. The junction had 16 bases not matched to a gene; V was cut back by 7 bases and J by 1 base. Germline CDR1 SQVTM, CDR2 ANQGSEA. CDR3 length: 17 residues. Here the CDR3 DNA reads TGCAGCGGACAAAAAGGGGCGGGAGTGAGTTCCTACAATGAGCAGTTCTTC. This codes for CSGQKGAGVSSYNEQFF.

This clonotype is labeled as medium-sized (0.01 to 0.1%). V usage is TRBV5-1 and J usage is TRBJ2-1, with 7 positions matching TRBD1. The trim removed 4 bases at V and 11 bases at J, leaving 3 bases unmatched. Germline-derived CDR1 and CDR2 are SGHRS and YFSETQ. The CDR3 extends over 11 amino acids. CDR3 sequence reads: CASSADRKQFF. CDR3 coding DNA: TGCGCCAGCAGCGCGGACAGGAAGCAGTTCTTC.

For the CDR3, the DNA is TGTGCCAGCAGTCCGTCTAGCGGGGGGGCCTGGGAGACCCAGTACTTC. Protein sequence: CASSPSSGGAWETQYF. This chain connects TRBV12-3 or TRBV12-4 to TRBJ2-5; 12 bases map to TRBD2. The CDR3 loop spans 16 amino acids. V was clipped by 5 bases and J by 5 bases; unmatched bases: 9.

This clonotype showed up just a few times. This rearrangement joins TRBV6-1 to TRBJ2-3; D remains unclear. The length of the CDR3 is 12 residues. Germline CDR1 MNHNS, CDR2 SASEGT. V gave up 6 bases and J gave up 5 bases, with 9 bases separating them. CDR3 in DNA: TGTGCCAGCAGAGCATCAGGAGATACGCAGTATTTT. Translating gives CASRASGDTQYF.

Notes on this clonotype: A read error may be the cause here, since a much bigger clone is one base away. The chain employs TRBV11-2 and TRBJ1-6, with TRBD1 matching over 8 bases. Germline CDR1 is SGHAT and CDR2 is FQNNGV. V was pared by 0 bases and J by 7 bases, with 5 bases of the junction left unmatched. CDR3 length: 16 amino acids. Here the CDR3 DNA reads TGTGCCAGCAGCTTAGAAACCAGGGGGCTCAATTCACCCCTCCACTTT. This codes for CASSLETRGLNSPLHF.

This clonotype was seen more than once but under ten times. The CDR3 protein is CSASHRSSYNSPLHF. In nucleotides, the CDR3 is TGCAGTGCTAGCCACAGGAGCTCCTATAATTCACCCCTCCACTTT. V and J are TRBV20-1 and TRBJ1-6; D may be TRBD1 (5 bases). CDR3 size: 15 residues. Germline V lookup: CDR1 DFQATT, CDR2 SNEGSKA (reference sequence). The V end lost 3 bases, the J end lost 0 bases, and 9 bases lay between the germline ends.

This clonotype was observed at least ten times. The rearrangement joins TRBV18 to TRBJ2-1; possible D gene TRBD1, 6 bases. This CDR3 spans 14 amino acids. Germline CDR1 KGHSH, CDR2 LQKENI. Trimming cost V 3 bases and J 5 bases, with 11 bases left between them. The CDR3 region is CASSPVRGHNEQFF. In nucleotides, the CDR3 is TGTGCCAGCTCACCGGTCAGGGGCCACAATGAGCAGTTCTTC.

This clonotype was detected many times. The J gene is TRBJ1-1, the V gene TRBV7-3; 9 nucleotides line up with TRBD1. Losses at the gene ends were 5 bases for V and 6 bases for J; bases not matched to a gene: 13. The CDR3 is 16 amino acids. Germline V gene data show CDR1 as SGHTA and CDR2 as FQGTGA. CDR3 sequence: CASSQTGGTRASEAFF. The CDR3, as DNA: TGTGCCAGCAGCCAAACAGGGGGCACGAGGGCTTCTGAAGCTTTCTTT.

There are many counts of this clonotype. The CDR3 loop is CSAITSGRSTDTQYF. The CDR3, as DNA: TGCAGTGCGATTACTAGCGGGAGGAGTACAGATACGCAGTATTTT. The chain combines TRBV20-1 with TRBJ2-3; 12 nucleotides match TRBD2. Germline trimming cut 6 bases from V and 3 bases from J; bases unmatched to any gene: 7. CDR3 size: 15 residues. In germline, CDR1 is DFQATT, CDR2 SNEGSKA (reference sequence).

This clonotype was counted at least ten times. The chain combines TRBV18 with TRBJ2-5; 9 bases are a match to TRBD1. Trimming took 3 bases from V and 2 from J; bases not matched to a gene: 10. The CDR3 sequence is 17 residues long. Germline CDR1 KGHSH, CDR2 LQKENI. Written as DNA, the CDR3 is TGTGCCAGCTCACCGGGACAGGGCGGTGGTAAGCAAGAGACCCAGTACTTC. Encoded protein: CASSPGQGGGKQETQYF.